This T cell receptor beta chain was observed in a study of shared clonotypes between healthy human individuals. The method was immunoSEQ multiplex PCR; TCRdb's version includes in-frame clones alone and lacks a portion of them. The data hold about 2.4 million clones, with more than 85% observed a single time. This clonotype was obtained from a man between 18 and 35 years old in good health. Some clones in this sample may be carry-over from other donors' samples. The sample taken for sequencing was naive CD4+ T cells from PBMCs. Subset indicated: CD45RA+ positively selected.

The CDR3 DNA sequence: TGCGCCAGCAGCTTGTCGGCGGCGTATGGCTACACCTTC. It translates to CASSLSAAYGYTF. The chain links TRBV5-1 to TRBJ1-2, with unresolved D. Deletions cut 1 base from V and 5 bases from J, with 9 bases between. This CDR3 spans 13 amino acids. Germline CDR1 SGHRS, CDR2 YFSETQ.